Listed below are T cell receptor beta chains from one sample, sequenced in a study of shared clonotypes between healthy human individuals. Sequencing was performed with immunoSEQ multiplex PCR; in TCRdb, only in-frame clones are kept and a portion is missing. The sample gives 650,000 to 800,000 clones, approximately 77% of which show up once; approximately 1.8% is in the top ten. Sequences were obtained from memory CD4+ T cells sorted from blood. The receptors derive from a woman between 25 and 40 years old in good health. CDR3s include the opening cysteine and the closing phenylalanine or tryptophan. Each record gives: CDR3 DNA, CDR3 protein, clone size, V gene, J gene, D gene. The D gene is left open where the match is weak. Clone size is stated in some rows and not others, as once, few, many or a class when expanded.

TGTGCCAGCAGCTTAGGTGGACTAGCCGGGAGCAAGACCCAGTACTTC	CASSLGGLAGSKTQYF	.	TRBV5-8	TRBJ2-5	TRBD2
TGTGCCAGCAGCCCCCAGGGTTTTGGAAACACCATATATTTT	CASSPQGFGNTIYF	.	TRBV7-8	TRBJ1-3	.
TGTGCCAGCAGTACCCCCCCGGGGTTGAACACTGAAGCTTTCTTT	CASSTPPGLNTEAFF	.	TRBV6-1	TRBJ1-1	.
TGCAGCGTTGAAGTTGGGACTAGCGGGAGTGAGACCCAGTACTTC	CSVEVGTSGSETQYF	once	TRBV29-1	TRBJ2-5	TRBD2
TGTGCCAGCAGCAAGAACTTCCTCTCCTACAATGAGCAGTTCTTC	CASSKNFLSYNEQFF	.	TRBV7-9	TRBJ2-1	.
TGTGCCAGCAGTTTAGACACCTACGAGCAGTACTTC	CASSLDTYEQYF	.	TRBV28	TRBJ2-7	.
TGCGCCAGCAGCTTGGAGGGCCAGCCCCCCTACAATGAGCAGTTCTTC	CASSLEGQPPYNEQFF	.	TRBV5-1	TRBJ2-1	.
TGTGCCAGTAGGGCGGTGTTCGTCCGGGATGAGCAGTTCTTC	CASRAVFVRDEQFF	once	TRBV19	TRBJ2-1	.
TGTGCCAGCAGTGCTAGACTAGCGGTAGGAGGGACCGGGGAGCTGTTTTTT	CASSARLAVGGTGELFF	.	TRBV2	TRBJ2-2	TRBD2
TGTGCCAGCAGCCCGAAACTAGCGGGAGGGAGGTACGAGCAGTACTTC	CASSPKLAGGRYEQYF	few	TRBV11-2	TRBJ2-7	TRBD2
TGTGCCTGGAGTCCAGGGGGTTTCGACACCGGGGAGCTGTTTTTT	CAWSPGGFDTGELFF	.	TRBV30	TRBJ2-2	TRBD1
TGTGCCAGCAGCCAGGGAGGCGGGGAGCTGTTTTTT	CASSQGGGELFF	.	TRBV5-8	TRBJ2-2	.
TGTGCCAGCAGTTATTCCCTGGGACCGACTGAGACCCAGTACTTC	CASSYSLGPTETQYF	few	TRBV6-6	TRBJ2-5	.
TGTGCCAGCAGTCCACATAGCGGAAACTCCTACGAGCAGTACTTC	CASSPHSGNSYEQYF	.	TRBV28	TRBJ2-7	.
TGCAGCGTTTGGGGCGGTTCTGACGAAAAACTGTTTTTT	CSVWGGSDEKLFF	.	TRBV29-1	TRBJ1-4	.
TGTGCCTGGATGTATAAGGGCACAGCTCAAGAGACCCAGTACTTC	CAWMYKGTAQETQYF	many	TRBV30	TRBJ2-5	.
TGTGCCAGCAGCGGGGGACAGAAGCATTTT	CASSGGQKHF	many	TRBV6-4	TRBJ1-5	TRBD1
TGTGCCAGCAGCCCGGGTCCTGGGAGTTCCTACGAGCAGTACTTC	CASSPGPGSSYEQYF	.	TRBV7-7	TRBJ2-7	.
TGTGCCAGCAGATTCCCGGGGGGACGAGCTTTCTTT	CASRFPGGRAFF	.	TRBV6-5	TRBJ1-1	.
TGTGCCAGCAGCTTAATACAGGGACAATTCTTC	CASSLIQGQFF	.	TRBV7-2	TRBJ2-1	.
TGTGCCAGCAGTGTGTCGCCTGAAGCTTTCTTT	CASSVSPEAFF	few	TRBV2	TRBJ1-1	.
TGTGCCAGCAGCTTAGATGGACAGATCGGCAATCAGCCCCAGCATTTT	CASSLDGQIGNQPQHF	.	TRBV7-2	TRBJ1-5	.
TGTGCCAGCAGCGAACAGGGCTACGAGCAGTACTTC	CASSEQGYEQYF	few	TRBV11-2	TRBJ2-7	.
TGTGCCTGGAGTGGACAGGGAGATCAGCCCCAGCATTTT	CAWSGQGDQPQHF	once	TRBV30	TRBJ1-5	TRBD1
TGTGCCAGCAGTGACTCCATGATTAGCTCCTACGAGCAGTACTTC	CASSDSMISSYEQYF	.	TRBV6-4	TRBJ2-7	.
TGTGCCAGCAGTTTAGATCTCGTCCGTGAAGCTTTCTTT	CASSLDLVREAFF	.	TRBV28	TRBJ1-1	.
TGTGCCAGCTCACCACAGGGTCTGGAAGGCTACACCTTC	CASSPQGLEGYTF	few	TRBV18	TRBJ1-2	.
TGTGCTAGTGGTTTGGTACTATCTCGGGGACAGGCGGACCCTAACTATGGCTACACCTTC	CASGLVLSRGQADPNYGYTF	.	TRBV12-5	TRBJ1-2	TRBD1
TGTGCCAGCAGACGGGGGGCAGGGAAGTACGAGCAGTACTTC	CASRRGAGKYEQYF	.	TRBV6-5	TRBJ2-7	.
TGCGCCAGCAGCTCGGGACAGGTACCCGTCTACGAGCAGTACTTC	CASSSGQVPVYEQYF	.	TRBV5-1	TRBJ2-7	TRBD1
TGTGCCAGCAGTTTGCTAAGCGGGAGGGCATTTAATTCCTACAATGAGCAGTTCTTC	CASSLLSGRAFNSYNEQFF	few	TRBV27	TRBJ2-1	TRBD2
TGTGCCAGCAGTCCAGGGACAGGTTTTTATGGCTACACCTTC	CASSPGTGFYGYTF	.	TRBV28	TRBJ1-2	TRBD1
TGCGCCAGCAGCTTGGGGGCAGCGGGAGGACCAGATACGCAGTATTTT	CASSLGAAGGPDTQYF	.	TRBV5-1	TRBJ2-3	TRBD2
TGTGTCACCGGGACGAGCCTGATCGGGGAGCTGTTTTTT	CVTGTSLIGELFF	.	TRBV6-1	TRBJ2-2	.
TGTGCCAGCAGATCGGGACAGGGGGCCCCAGAGACCCAGTACTTC	CASRSGQGAPETQYF	.	TRBV4-2	TRBJ2-5	TRBD1
TGTGCCAGTAGTATCACAGGGCAGTCCTACGAGCAGTACTTC	CASSITGQSYEQYF	once	TRBV19	TRBJ2-7	.
TGCGCCAGCAGCTTGGGTTCCGGGACTAGCGGGAGGGGGACCTACGAGCAGTACTTC	CASSLGSGTSGRGTYEQYF	.	TRBV5-1	TRBJ2-7	TRBD2
TGTGCCATCAGCGATAACGGGAGGGTAGTCGCCGGGGAGCTGTTTTTT	CAISDNGRVVAGELFF	.	TRBV10-3	TRBJ2-2	TRBD2
TGCAGCGTTGGCACAACAGGGAACAACATTCAGTACTTC	CSVGTTGNNIQYF	.	TRBV29-1	TRBJ2-4	.
TGTGCCAGCAGCGTAGCGGCTAGCGGGAGGGTAACGGGCCAAGAGACCCAGTACTTC	CASSVAASGRVTGQETQYF	once	TRBV9	TRBJ2-5	TRBD2
TGTGCCAGCAGGAAGACTAGCGGGAACACCGGGGAGCTGTTTTTT	CASRKTSGNTGELFF	.	TRBV2	TRBJ2-2	TRBD2
TGTGCCAGCAGTGAATGGACAGGGTATACCAAAAACATTCAGTACTTC	CASSEWTGYTKNIQYF	.	TRBV2	TRBJ2-4	TRBD1
TGCGCCAGCAGCTTGAGTACCACTTCCCCGGGCGAGCAGTACTTC	CASSLSTTSPGEQYF	.	TRBV5-1	TRBJ2-7	.
TGTGCCAGCAACGACAGGGGTGCTGCTGAAGCTTTCTTT	CASNDRGAAEAFF	once	TRBV6-5	TRBJ1-1	TRBD1
TGTGCCAGCAAAGGGGGAACAGTAAACACCATATATTTT	CASKGGTVNTIYF	.	TRBV6-6	TRBJ1-3	.
TGTGCCAGCAGCTTACGGACAGGAACTTACGAGCAGTACTTC	CASSLRTGTYEQYF	.	TRBV13	TRBJ2-7	TRBD1
TGTGCCAGCAGCTTGGGGGGTTTGGTCCCAGAGACCCAGTACTTC	CASSLGGLVPETQYF	.	TRBV5-8	TRBJ2-5	.